One sample yielded the 12 T cell receptor beta chains listed below, sequenced in a study of blood T cell repertoires in COVID-19. TCRdb's copy holds only in-frame clones and misses some; the assay was immunoSEQ multiplex PCR. This sample has about 390,000 clones, with about 87% found just once. The sequenced material came from PBMCs or T cells enriched from blood (not recorded which). The receptor set was obtained from a woman aged 50 to 60 who had recovered from COVID-19.

Worth noting for this clone: This sample includes further DNA sequences coding for the same CDR3. CDR3 DNA: TGCGCCAGCAGCTTAGACAGGGGGAGGACTGAAGCTTTCTTT. Its protein is CASSLDRGRTEAFF. The gene calls are TRBV5-1 and TRBJ1-1, with 9 bases that match TRBD1. The CDR3 is 14 residues long. Germline values: CDR1 SGHRS, CDR2 YFSETQ. Trimming removed 2 bases from V and 5 bases from J; junction bases left unmatched: 4.

This clone showed up just a few times. The J gene is TRBJ1-1, the V gene TRBV7-2; D is unresolved. This CDR3 region has 14 residues. The V gene lost 2 bases and the J gene lost 5 bases, with 12 bases spanning the gap. Germline values: CDR1 SGHTA, CDR2 FQGNSA. In nucleotides, the CDR3 is TGTGCCAGCAGCTTATCTGGGAGGTCGACTGAAGCTTTCTTT. This encodes CASSLSGRSTEAFF.

This chain connects TRBV12-5 to TRBJ2-7; 12 nucleotides match TRBD1. The germline gives CDR1 LGHNT, CDR2 FRNRAP. This CDR3 has 16 amino acids. Trimming cost V 2 bases and J 6 bases; bases outside gene matches: 8. This CDR3 reads CASGLTTGTGGSEQYF. The CDR3 bases are TGTGCTAGTGGTTTGACAACCGGGACAGGGGGCTCCGAGCAGTACTTC.

The V and J genes are TRBV9 and TRBJ2-1; maybe TRBD1 (6 bases). There are 15 residues in the CDR3. Trimming pared 0 bases from V and 6 bases from J, leaving 13 bases between. Per the germline V gene, CDR1 is SGDLS and CDR2 is YYNGEE. The CDR3 sequence is CASSVGQAIINEQFF. DNA for the CDR3: TGTGCCAGCAGCGTAGGACAGGCTATCATCAATGAGCAGTTCTTC.

The chain has TRBV5-1 and TRBJ1-6; D perhaps matches TRBD1 (6 bases). Germline CDR1 reads SGHRS; CDR2 reads YFSETQ. The CDR3 contains 16 residues. Trimming pared 5 bases from V and 14 bases from J, leaving 26 bases between. The CDR3 sequence: CASSTALGQGLRTLHF. DNA for the CDR3: TGCGCCAGCAGTACGGCCCTGGGCCAGGGGCTTAGGACCCTCCACTTT. Full variable domain (missing parts from reference TRBV5-1 and TRBJ1-6): KAGVTQTPRYLIKTRGQQVTLSCSPISGHRSVSWYQQTPGQGLQFLFEYFSETQRNKGNFPGRFSGRQFSNSRSEMNVSTLELGDSALYLCASSTALGQGLRTLHFGNGTRLTVT.

This clone was counted once. V and J are TRBV2 and TRBJ1-1; 7 bases are shared with TRBD1. The CDR3 loop spans 14 amino acids. The trim removed 5 bases at V and 3 bases at J, leaving 6 bases unmatched. Germline V gene data show CDR1 as SNHLY and CDR2 as FYNNEI. CDR3 bases: TGTGCCAGCAGTCGACAGGGTGGTGACACTGAAGCTTTCTTT. Its protein product is CASSRQGGDTEAFF.

The chain combines TRBV5-1 with TRBJ2-1; 10 bases map to TRBD2. The trim removed 1 base at V and 8 bases at J, leaving 6 bases unmatched. Germline assignment: CDR1 SGHRS and CDR2 YFSETQ. The CDR3 contains 15 residues. CDR3 bases: TGCGCCAGCAGCTTGTACACTAGCGGGGACCATGAGCAGTTCTTC. Encoded protein: CASSLYTSGDHEQFF.

The CDR3 DNA sequence: TGTGCCAGTAGTAAAGGGACAGGGGGCAATCAGCCCCAGCATTTT. Translating it yields CASSKGTGGNQPQHF. The rearrangement joins TRBV19 to TRBJ1-5, with 10 bases that match TRBD1. CDR3 length equals 15 residues. J lost 2 bases, V lost 4 bases, and 2 bases had no gene match. Germline loops: CDR1 LNHDA, CDR2 SQIVND (reference sequence). Variable domain in full (rest from reference TRBV19 and TRBJ1-5): DGGITQSPKYLFRKEGQNVTLSCEQNLNHDAMYWYRQDPGQGLRLIYYSQIVNDFQKGDIAEGYSVSREKKESFPLTVTSAQKNPTAFYLCASSKGTGGNQPQHFGDGTRLSIL.

This clone occurred once. V is TRBV4-2 and J is TRBJ2-7; the D gene is possibly TRBD1 (6 bases). CDR1 and CDR2 (germline): LGHNA, YNFKEQ. V lost 1 base and J lost 4, with 8 bases in between. The CDR3 totals 13 residues. The CDR3 DNA reads as TGTGCCAGCAGCCAAGCGGACAGTTACGAGCAGTACTTC. It translates to CASSQADSYEQYF.

The rearrangement uses TRBV6-1 and TRBJ1-5; unclear D gene. CDR3 size: 14 residues. Looked up from germline, CDR1 is MNHNS and CDR2 is SASEGT. The V end lost 0 bases, the J end lost 7 bases, and 10 bases lay between the germline ends. The CDR3 loop is CASSEATGKQPQHF. The CDR3 bases are TGTGCCAGCAGTGAAGCAACCGGGAAGCAGCCCCAGCATTTT.

V gene TRBV29-1 combines with J gene TRBJ2-2; D gene uncertain. From germline, CDR1 is SQVTM and CDR2 ANQGSEA. The CDR3 extends over 15 amino acids. The V end lost 7 bases, the J end lost 6 bases, and 21 bases lay between the germline ends. The CDR3 DNA reads as TGCAGCGCCGGCGGAACCCCTCAGTTCTCCGGGGAGCTGTTTTTT. This gives the protein CSAGGTPQFSGELFF.

The V call is TRBV4-1, the J call TRBJ1-1; D not certain. This CDR3 comprises 13 residues. Per germline, CDR1 MGHRA and CDR2 YSYEKL. V was pared by 0 bases and J by 6 bases, with 8 bases between. DNA for the CDR3: TGCGCCAGCAGCCAAGATGATAGCGCTGAAGCTTTCTTT. Translation: CASSQDDSAEAFF.